These T cell receptor beta chains were read from a single sample in a study of PD-L1 blockade in urothelial cancer. Profiled with immunoSEQ multiplex PCR; TCRdb holds only in-frame clones, not every one. The top ten clones hold roughly 7% of a sample with under 40,000 clones, roughly four fifths of them seen once. The specimen was PBMCs, collected around atezolizumab (anti-PD-L1) treatment. The receptors derive from a man aged 55 to 70 with urothelial cancer. The CDR3 runs from the conserved cysteine through the conserved F or W. The D gene is left open where the match is weak. Clone size appears in some rows only: once, few, many, or a class for an expanded clone.

TGTGCCAGCAGTTGGAGAGACGGCTACGAGCAGTACTTC CASSWRDGYEQYF NA few TRBJ2-7 TRBV6-6
TGTGCCAGCAGCAAAGGCTTGTGGACAGGGAGGGAGACTGAAGCTTTCTTT CASSKGLWTGRETEAFF TRBD1 NA TRBJ1-1 TRBV5-4
TGTGCCACCAGCAGACATCCGACAGGGGGCAATGAGCAGTTCTTC CATSRHPTGGNEQFF TRBD1 NA TRBJ2-1 TRBV15
TGTGCCAGTAGTAAAGGACAGGGGGCGGCCAAAAACATTCAGTACTTC CASSKGQGAAKNIQYF TRBD1 NA TRBJ2-4 TRBV19
TGTGCCAGCTCTTGGGCCCAGGGGGAGACCCAGTACTTC CASSWAQGETQYF NA NA TRBJ2-5 TRBV7-7
TGTGCCAGCAGCTTGGGACTAGCGAGTTACAATGAGCAGTTCTTC CASSLGLASYNEQFF TRBD2 few TRBJ2-1 TRBV7-2
TGTGCCAGCAGTGTGAGCCCCTACGAGCAGTACTTC CASSVSPYEQYF NA NA TRBJ2-7 TRBV2
TGTGCCAGCAGCTTAAGGGGGACAGGGGTTTACGAGCAGTACTTC CASSLRGTGVYEQYF TRBD1 NA TRBJ2-7 TRBV7-8
TGTGCCAGCAAAGGGGGCTCCTACGAGCAGTACTTC CASKGGSYEQYF NA NA TRBJ2-7 TRBV2
TGTGCCAGCAGTGATCGGGTTGGTAGCGGGGGGGACAATGAGCAGTTCTTC CASSDRVGSGGDNEQFF TRBD2 NA TRBJ2-1 TRBV6-1
TGTGCCAGCAGCCCACTCCGGGGTAGTCTCTATGGCTACACCTTC CASSPLRGSLYGYTF NA NA TRBJ1-2 TRBV5-4
TGTGCCAGCGGGTTTCGTGGGGGGAATCAGCCCCAGCATTTT CASGFRGGNQPQHF NA NA TRBJ1-5 TRBV28
TGCGCCAGCAGCAAAACTAGCGGGGTTAACAATGAGCAGTTCTTC CASSKTSGVNNEQFF TRBD2 NA TRBJ2-1 TRBV5-1
TGTGCCAGCAGCGTAGGATCCGGGCAGGGAAATGAAGCTTTCTTT CASSVGSGQGNEAFF NA NA TRBJ1-1 TRBV9
TGTGCCAGCACCGCGACAGGGGCCAATAATTCACCCCTCCACTTT CASTATGANNSPLHF TRBD1 few TRBJ1-6 TRBV5-6
TGTGCCAGCAGCTTAGTCCAGGCCGCGGGGGAGACCCAGTACTTC CASSLVQAAGETQYF NA NA TRBJ2-5 TRBV7-2
TGTGCCAGTAAACCACCGTGGGGCAATAGCAATCAGCCCCAGCATTTT CASKPPWGNSNQPQHF NA once TRBJ1-5 TRBV28
TGTGCCGGCGGGGACTCCAACTACAATGAGCAGTTCTTC CAGGDSNYNEQFF NA few TRBJ2-1 TRBV7-9
TGTGCCAGCAGCTGGGAGGGGTTGAGCAATCAGCCCCAGCATTTT CASSWEGLSNQPQHF NA NA TRBJ1-5 TRBV7-2
TGTGCCAGTAGTATAGGGGACAGGGTTCAGCCCCAGCATTTT CASSIGDRVQPQHF TRBD1 NA TRBJ1-5 TRBV19
TGTGCCAGCAGCTTAAACCCCTCAGGGACCCAGTACTTC CASSLNPSGTQYF NA NA TRBJ2-5 TRBV13
TGCGCCAGCAGCTTGTTTTACGACACCCGGATGAGCTCCTACAATGAGCAGTTCTTC CASSLFYDTRMSSYNEQFF NA once TRBJ2-1 TRBV5-1
TGTGCCAGCAGCACCGGGGGTACAATAGCCAAAAACATTCAGTACTTC CASSTGGTIAKNIQYF NA NA TRBJ2-4 TRBV5-4
TGTGCCAGCAGCCATCCGGGACAGATATACGAGCAGTACTTC CASSHPGQIYEQYF TRBD1 NA TRBJ2-7 TRBV4-2
TGTGCCAGCAGTTACTACCCGAGAACTGAAGCTTTCTTT CASSYYPRTEAFF NA NA TRBJ1-1 TRBV6-6
TGCGCCAGCAGCCTCCGGGGGACAGATACGCAGTATTTT CASSLRGTDTQYF NA NA TRBJ2-3 TRBV4-1
TGTGCCAGCAGCTGGACAGGGGGAAGAACGAACACTGAAGCTTTCTTT CASSWTGGRTNTEAFF TRBD1 NA TRBJ1-1 TRBV11-2
TGTGCCAGCAGCCCGGACTCACCCCCCTACGAGCAGTACTTC CASSPDSPPYEQYF NA NA TRBJ2-7 TRBV7-2
TGCGCCAGCAGCTTGTTTAGCGGGGGGTACAATGAGCAGTTCTTC CASSLFSGGYNEQFF TRBD2 NA TRBJ2-1 TRBV5-1
TGTGCCAGCAGCGACAGTACAACTAATGAAAAACTGTTTTTT CASSDSTTNEKLFF NA NA TRBJ1-4 TRBV9
TGTGCCAGCAGCCTTTATTCGGGTTTGAATGAGCAGTTCTTC CASSLYSGLNEQFF NA NA TRBJ2-1 TRBV7-9
TGTGCCAGCAGTGATAATTTAGGAACAGGAGCTTTCTTT CASSDNLGTGAFF NA once TRBJ1-1 TRBV25-1
TGTGCCAGCAGTGAATACAGGGGTATCCACGAGCAGTACTTC CASSEYRGIHEQYF NA NA TRBJ2-7 TRBV25-1
TGTGCCAGCTCACCACCCCGACAGGGCCAACCTGAAGCTTTCTTT CASSPPRQGQPEAFF TRBD1 NA TRBJ1-1 TRBV18
TGCAGCGTTGAGCAACTAGCGGGGGGAAGCTCCTACAATGAGCAGTTCTTC CSVEQLAGGSSYNEQFF TRBD2 once TRBJ2-1 TRBV29-1
TGTGCCAGCAGCCCCCGAGGGTATGGCTACACCTTC CASSPRGYGYTF NA NA TRBJ1-2 TRBV9
TGCGCCAGCAGCTTGGCGACGATGGGCGATACGCAGTATTTT CASSLATMGDTQYF NA once TRBJ2-3 TRBV5-1
TGTGCCAGCAGCACGACCCGTCAGGGGGAATCTGACTATGGCTACACCTTC CASSTTRQGESDYGYTF TRBD1 NA TRBJ1-2 TRBV7-9
TGTGCCAGCAGCCGTACTACCGGGGAGCTGTTTTTT CASSRTTGELFF NA NA TRBJ2-2 TRBV7-8
TGCGCCAGCAGCTTGTACTCGAACACTGAAGCTTTCTTT CASSLYSNTEAFF NA few TRBJ1-1 TRBV5-1
TGTGCCAGCTCGCCGAGGGATTCGAACACTGAAGCTTTCTTT CASSPRDSNTEAFF NA NA TRBJ1-1 TRBV18
TGTGCCAGCAGCTCCTCCGGGACAGGTGAAAAACTGTTTTTT CASSSSGTGEKLFF TRBD1 NA TRBJ1-4 TRBV6-5
TGTGCCTGGACGGGGGGGCTAACAGATACGCAGTATTTT CAWTGGLTDTQYF TRBD2 NA TRBJ2-3 TRBV30
TGTGCTAGCGGTTCAGGGGACGAGACCCAGTACTTC CASGSGDETQYF NA NA TRBJ2-5 TRBV7-7
TGTGCCAGCAGTGAATCCCTACAGGGGGGGGGAGAGACCCAGTACTTC CASSESLQGGGETQYF NA NA TRBJ2-5 TRBV6-1
TGCGCCAGCAGCTTGGGGGGCGACCTAGAGACCCAGTACTTC CASSLGGDLETQYF NA NA TRBJ2-5 TRBV5-1